This TCR beta chain stems from a study of T cells in Graves' hyperthyroidism and ophthalmopathy. At the level of the study: Peripheral blood was secured at the point of initial diagnosis, before any treatment. Overall study results and limits: Most thyroid clonotypes that were expanded above 0.001 also turned up in blood.

Losses at the gene ends were 3 bases for V and 2 bases for J; bases not matched to a gene: 5. The CDR3 has 15 amino acids. Germline V gene sequence: CDR1 SGHKS, CDR2 YYEKEE (reference sequence). This clonotype has more than one count but fewer than ten. Its antigen is undetermined. RNA transcripts yielded amplified TCR beta CDR3 regions. An initial round of RT-PCR targeting the TCR CDR3 relied on the HTBI primer set. TCRdb ran MiXCR on the multiplex PCR reads and lists one entry per CDR3 protein. This sample has fewer than 450,000 distinct CDR3 sequences; about 18% occur once, and the top ten carry more than 30%. It was 10 ml of fresh peripheral blood that supplied the PBMCs.

The TCR comes from a woman younger than 45 with Graves' hyperthyroidism that later progressed to Graves' ophthalmopathy. The rearrangement links TRBV5-5 to TRBJ2-7, with 10 bases identical to TRBD1. The sample consisted of blood. The CDR3 DNA reads TGTGCCAGCAGCTCCGGGACAGGGGAGACCTACGAGCAGTACTTC. Protein product: CASSSGTGETYEQYF.